This T cell receptor (beta chain) was recovered during a study of cytomegalovirus exposure and HLA in healthy donors. With respect to this clone: The antigen is undetermined.

Study-wide results and limits: Among immune exposure information, only CMV serostatus was available. Reports indicated that the classifier achieved high specificity and sensitivity in diagnosing cytomegalovirus status.

A multiplex PCR was run with 60 Vbeta primers and 13 Jbeta primers. Original processing methods: Per a later analysis, the number of unique TCR beta chains was some 80 million, of which 9 million to 12 million were shared. This table comes from immunoSEQ multiplex PCR, and its TCRdb copy is limited to in-frame clones, with some not included. The V and J calls and clone size were taken over from that table, and D and trimming were inferred from the DNA. The data hold 120,000 or so clones, with about 80% observed a single time. This clonotype originated in a man aged 25-40 years in good health and CMV-seropositive. Sequencing used PBMCs.

This chain's CDR3 is CASSYGTSGGTDSQYF. DNA of the CDR3: TGTGCCAGCAGCTACGGGACTAGCGGGGGGACTGACAGTCAGTACTTC. The rearrangement uses TRBV9 and TRBJ2-4; 15 bases agree with TRBD2. Germline loops: CDR1 SGDLS, CDR2 YYNGEE. V trimming: 4 bases; J trimming: 12 bases; junction bases outside the gene matches: 11. CDR3 size: 16 residues.